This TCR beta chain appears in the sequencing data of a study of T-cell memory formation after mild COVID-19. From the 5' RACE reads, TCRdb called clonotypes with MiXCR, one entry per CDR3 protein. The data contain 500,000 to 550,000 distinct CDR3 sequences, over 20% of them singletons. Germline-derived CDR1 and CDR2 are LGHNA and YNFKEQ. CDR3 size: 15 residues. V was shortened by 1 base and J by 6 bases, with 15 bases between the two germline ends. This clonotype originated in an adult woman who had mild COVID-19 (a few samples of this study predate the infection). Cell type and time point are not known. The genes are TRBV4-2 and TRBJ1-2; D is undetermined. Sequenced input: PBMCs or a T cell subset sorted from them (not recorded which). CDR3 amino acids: CASSQGYGQANGYTF. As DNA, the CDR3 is TGTGCCAGCAGCCAAGGATACGGGCAGGCCAATGGCTACACCTTC.